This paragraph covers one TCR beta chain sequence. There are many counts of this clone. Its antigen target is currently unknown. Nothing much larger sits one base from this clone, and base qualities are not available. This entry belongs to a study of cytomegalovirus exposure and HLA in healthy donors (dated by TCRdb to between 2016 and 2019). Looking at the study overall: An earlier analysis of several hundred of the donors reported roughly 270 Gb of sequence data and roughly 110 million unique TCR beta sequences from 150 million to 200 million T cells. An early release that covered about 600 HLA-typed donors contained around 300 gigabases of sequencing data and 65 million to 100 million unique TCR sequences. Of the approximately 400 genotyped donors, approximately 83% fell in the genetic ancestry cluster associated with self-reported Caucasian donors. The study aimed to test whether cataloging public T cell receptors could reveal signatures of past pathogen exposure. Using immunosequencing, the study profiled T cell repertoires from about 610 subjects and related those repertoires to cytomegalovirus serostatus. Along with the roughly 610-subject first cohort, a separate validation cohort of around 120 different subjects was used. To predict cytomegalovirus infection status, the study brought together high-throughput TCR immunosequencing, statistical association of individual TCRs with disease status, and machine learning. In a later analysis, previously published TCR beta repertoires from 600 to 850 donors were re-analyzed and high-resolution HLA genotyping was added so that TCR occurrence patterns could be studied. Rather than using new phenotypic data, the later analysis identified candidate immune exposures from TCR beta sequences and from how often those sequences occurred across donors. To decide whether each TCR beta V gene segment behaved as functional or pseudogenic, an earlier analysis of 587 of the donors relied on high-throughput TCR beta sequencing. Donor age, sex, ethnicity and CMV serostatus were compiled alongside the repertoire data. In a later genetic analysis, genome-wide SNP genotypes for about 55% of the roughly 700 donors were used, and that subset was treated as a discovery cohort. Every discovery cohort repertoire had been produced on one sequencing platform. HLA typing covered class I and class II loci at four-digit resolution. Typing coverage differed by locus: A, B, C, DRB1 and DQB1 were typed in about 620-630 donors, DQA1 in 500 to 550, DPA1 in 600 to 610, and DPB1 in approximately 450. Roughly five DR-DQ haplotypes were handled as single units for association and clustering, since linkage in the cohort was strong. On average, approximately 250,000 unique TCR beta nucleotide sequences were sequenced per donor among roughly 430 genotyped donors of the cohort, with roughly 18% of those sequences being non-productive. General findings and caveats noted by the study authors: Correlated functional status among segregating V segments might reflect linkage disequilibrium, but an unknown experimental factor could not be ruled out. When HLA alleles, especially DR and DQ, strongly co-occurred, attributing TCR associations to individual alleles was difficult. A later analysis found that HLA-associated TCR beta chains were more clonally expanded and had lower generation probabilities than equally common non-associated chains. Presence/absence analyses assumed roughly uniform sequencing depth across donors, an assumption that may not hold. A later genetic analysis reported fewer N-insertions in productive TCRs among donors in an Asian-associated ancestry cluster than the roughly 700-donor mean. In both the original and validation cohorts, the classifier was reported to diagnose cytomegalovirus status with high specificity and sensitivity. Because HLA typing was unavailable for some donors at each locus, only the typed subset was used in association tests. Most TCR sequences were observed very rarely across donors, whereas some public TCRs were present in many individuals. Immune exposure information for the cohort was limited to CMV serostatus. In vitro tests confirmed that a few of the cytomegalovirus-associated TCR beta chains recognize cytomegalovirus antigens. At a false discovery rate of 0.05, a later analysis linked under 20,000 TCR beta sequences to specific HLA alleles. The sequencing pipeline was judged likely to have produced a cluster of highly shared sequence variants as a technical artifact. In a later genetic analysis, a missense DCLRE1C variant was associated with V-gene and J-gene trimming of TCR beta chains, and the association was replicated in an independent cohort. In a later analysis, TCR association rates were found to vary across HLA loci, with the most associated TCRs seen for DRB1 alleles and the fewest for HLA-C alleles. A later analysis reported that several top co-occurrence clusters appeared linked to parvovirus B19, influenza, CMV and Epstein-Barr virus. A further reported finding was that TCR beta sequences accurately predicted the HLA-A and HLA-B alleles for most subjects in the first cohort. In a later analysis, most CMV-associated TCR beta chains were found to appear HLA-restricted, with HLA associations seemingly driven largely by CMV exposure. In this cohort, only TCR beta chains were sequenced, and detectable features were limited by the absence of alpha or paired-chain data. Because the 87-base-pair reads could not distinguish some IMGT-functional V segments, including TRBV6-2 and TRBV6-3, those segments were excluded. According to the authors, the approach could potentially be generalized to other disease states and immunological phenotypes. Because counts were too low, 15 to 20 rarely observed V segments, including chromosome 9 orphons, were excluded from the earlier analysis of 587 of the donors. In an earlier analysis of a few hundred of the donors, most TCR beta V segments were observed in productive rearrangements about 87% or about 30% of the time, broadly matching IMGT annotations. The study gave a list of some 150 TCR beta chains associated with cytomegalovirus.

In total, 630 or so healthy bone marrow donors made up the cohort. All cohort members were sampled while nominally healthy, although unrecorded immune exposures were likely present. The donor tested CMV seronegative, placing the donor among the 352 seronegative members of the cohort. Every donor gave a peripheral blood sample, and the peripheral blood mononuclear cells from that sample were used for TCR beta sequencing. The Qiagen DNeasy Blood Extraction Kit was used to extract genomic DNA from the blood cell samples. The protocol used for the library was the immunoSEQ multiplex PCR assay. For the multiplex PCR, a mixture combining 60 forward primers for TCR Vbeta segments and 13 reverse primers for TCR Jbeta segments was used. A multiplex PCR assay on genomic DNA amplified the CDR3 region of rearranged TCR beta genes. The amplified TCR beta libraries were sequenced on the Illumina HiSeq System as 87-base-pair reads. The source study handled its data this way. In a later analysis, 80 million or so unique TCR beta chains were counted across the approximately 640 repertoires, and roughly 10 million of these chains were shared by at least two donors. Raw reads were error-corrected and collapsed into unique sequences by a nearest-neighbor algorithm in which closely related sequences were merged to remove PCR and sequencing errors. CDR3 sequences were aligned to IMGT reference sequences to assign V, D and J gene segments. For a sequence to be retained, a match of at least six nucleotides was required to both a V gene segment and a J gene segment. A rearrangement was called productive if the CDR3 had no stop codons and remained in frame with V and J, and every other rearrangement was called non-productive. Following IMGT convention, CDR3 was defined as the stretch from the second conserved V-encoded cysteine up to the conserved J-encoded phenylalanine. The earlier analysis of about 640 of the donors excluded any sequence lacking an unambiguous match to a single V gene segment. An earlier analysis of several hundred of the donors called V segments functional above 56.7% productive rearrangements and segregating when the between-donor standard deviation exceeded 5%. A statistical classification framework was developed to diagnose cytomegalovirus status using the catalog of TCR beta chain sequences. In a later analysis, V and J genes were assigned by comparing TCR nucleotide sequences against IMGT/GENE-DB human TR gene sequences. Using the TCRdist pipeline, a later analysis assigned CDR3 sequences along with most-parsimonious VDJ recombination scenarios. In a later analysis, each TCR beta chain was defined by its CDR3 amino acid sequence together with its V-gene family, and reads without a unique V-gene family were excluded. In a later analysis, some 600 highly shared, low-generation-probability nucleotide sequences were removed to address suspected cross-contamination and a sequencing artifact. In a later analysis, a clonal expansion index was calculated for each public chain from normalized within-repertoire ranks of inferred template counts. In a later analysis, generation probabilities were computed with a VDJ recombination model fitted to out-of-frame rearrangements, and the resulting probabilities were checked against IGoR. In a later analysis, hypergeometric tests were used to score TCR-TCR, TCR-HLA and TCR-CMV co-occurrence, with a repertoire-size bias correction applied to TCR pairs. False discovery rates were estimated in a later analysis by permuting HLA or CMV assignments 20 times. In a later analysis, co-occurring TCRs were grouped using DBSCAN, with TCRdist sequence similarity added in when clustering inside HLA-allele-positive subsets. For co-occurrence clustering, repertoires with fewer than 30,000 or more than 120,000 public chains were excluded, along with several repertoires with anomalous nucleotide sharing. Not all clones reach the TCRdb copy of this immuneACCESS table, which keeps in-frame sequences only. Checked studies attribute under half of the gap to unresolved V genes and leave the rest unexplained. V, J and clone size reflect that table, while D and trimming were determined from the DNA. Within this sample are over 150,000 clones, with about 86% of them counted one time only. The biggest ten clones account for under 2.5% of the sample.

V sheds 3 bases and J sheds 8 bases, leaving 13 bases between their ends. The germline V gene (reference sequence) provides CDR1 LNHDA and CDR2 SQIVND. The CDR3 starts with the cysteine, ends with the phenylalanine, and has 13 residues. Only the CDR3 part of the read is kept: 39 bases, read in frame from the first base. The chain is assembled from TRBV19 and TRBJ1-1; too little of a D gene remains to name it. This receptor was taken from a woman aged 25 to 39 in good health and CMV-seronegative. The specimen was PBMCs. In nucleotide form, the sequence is TGTGCCAGTAGTATGAGTCCGGAGTTCGAAGCTTTCTTT. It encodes CASSMSPEFEAFF.